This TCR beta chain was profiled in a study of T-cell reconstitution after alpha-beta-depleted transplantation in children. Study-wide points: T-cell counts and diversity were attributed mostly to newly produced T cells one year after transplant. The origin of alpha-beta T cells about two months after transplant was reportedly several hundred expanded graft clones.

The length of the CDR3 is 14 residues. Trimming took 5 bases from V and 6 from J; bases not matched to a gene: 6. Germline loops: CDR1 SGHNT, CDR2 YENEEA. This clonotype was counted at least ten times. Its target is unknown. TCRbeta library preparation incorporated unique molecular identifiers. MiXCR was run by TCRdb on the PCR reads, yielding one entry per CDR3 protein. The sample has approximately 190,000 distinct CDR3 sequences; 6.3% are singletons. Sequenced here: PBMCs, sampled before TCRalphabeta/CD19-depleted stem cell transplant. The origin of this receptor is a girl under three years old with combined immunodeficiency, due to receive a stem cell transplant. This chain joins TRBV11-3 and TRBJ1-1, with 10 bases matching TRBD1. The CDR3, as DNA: TGTGCCAGCAGCCCGGAAGGGACAGGGGCTGAAGCTTTCTTT. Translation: CASSPEGTGAEAFF.